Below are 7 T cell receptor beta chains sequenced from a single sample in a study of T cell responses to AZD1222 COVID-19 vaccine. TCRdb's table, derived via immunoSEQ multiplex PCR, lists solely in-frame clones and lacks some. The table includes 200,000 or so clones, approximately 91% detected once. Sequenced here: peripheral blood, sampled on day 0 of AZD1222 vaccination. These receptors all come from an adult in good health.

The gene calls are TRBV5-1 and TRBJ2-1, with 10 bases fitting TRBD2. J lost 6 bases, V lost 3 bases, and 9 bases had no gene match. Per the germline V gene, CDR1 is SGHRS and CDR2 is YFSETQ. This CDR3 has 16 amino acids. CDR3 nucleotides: TGCGCCAGCAGCTCCTGGACTAGCGGCACCATCAATGAGCAGTTCTTC. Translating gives CASSSWTSGTINEQFF. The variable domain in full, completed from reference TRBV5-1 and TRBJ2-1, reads KAGVTQTPRYLIKTRGQQVTLSCSPISGHRSVSWYQQTPGQGLQFLFEYFSETQRNKGNFPGRFSGRQFSNSRSEMNVSTLELGDSALYLCASSSWTSGTINEQFFGPGTRLTVL.

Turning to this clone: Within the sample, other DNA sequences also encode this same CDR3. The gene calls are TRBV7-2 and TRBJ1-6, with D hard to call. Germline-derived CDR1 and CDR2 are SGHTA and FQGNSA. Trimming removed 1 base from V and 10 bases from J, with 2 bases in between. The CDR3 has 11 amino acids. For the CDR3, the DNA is TGTGCCAGCAGCTTAGGGTCACCCCTCCACTTT. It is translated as CASSLGSPLHF.

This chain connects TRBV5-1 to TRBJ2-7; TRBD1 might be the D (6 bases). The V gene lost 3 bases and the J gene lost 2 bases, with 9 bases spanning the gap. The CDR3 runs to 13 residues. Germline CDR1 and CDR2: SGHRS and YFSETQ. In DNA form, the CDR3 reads TGCGCCAGCAGCTCTGACAGGCCCTACGAGCAGTACTTC. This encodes CASSSDRPYEQYF. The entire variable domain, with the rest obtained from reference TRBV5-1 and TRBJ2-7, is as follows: KAGVTQTPRYLIKTRGQQVTLSCSPISGHRSVSWYQQTPGQGLQFLFEYFSETQRNKGNFPGRFSGRQFSNSRSEMNVSTLELGDSALYLCASSSDRPYEQYFGPGTRLTVT.

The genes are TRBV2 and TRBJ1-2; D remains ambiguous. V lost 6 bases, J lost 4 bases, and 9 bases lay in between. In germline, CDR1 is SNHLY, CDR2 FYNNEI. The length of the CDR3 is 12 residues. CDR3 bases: TGTGCCAGCAGAAGGGTTGGCTATGGCTACACCTTC. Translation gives CASRRVGYGYTF.

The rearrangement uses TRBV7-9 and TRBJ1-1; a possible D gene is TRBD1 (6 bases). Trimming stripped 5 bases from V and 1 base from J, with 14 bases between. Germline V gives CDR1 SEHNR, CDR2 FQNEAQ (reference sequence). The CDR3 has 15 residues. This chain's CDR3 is CASSRLGGENTEAFF. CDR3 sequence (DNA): TGTGCCAGCAGCCGACTGGGGGGCGAGAACACTGAAGCTTTCTTT.

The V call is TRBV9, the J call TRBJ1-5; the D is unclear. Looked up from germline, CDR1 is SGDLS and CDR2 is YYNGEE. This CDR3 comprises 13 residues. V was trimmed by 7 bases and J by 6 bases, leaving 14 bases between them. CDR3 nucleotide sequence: TGTGCCAGCTCCGACCGGGGTGGTCAGCCCCAGCATTTT. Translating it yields CASSDRGGQPQHF.

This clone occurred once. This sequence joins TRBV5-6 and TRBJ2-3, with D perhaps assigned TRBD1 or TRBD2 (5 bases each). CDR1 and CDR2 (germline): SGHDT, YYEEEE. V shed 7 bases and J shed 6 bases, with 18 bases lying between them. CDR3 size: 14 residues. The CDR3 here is CASYRDGFLDTQYF. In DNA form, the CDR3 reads TGTGCCAGCTACCGGGACGGCTTCTTGGATACGCAGTATTTT.